This TCR beta chain stems from a study of CD8+CD57+ T cells in acquired aplastic anemia. Study as a whole: Sorting CD4+ and CD8+ cells gave DNA averaging approximately 3 ug.

V lost 5 bases to trimming and J lost 3 bases, with 9 bases between them. The CDR3 is made up of 13 amino acids. Germline V CDR1 and CDR2: KGHDR, SFDVKD. Genomic DNA acted as the template from which TCR beta VDJ combination and CDR3 sequence profiling were carried out. One entry per CDR3 protein results from TCRdb running MiXCR on the reads. The sample includes about 110,000 distinct CDR3 sequences, around 50% of them seen just once. Sequencing was done on a sample of sorted CD4+, CD8+, or CD8+CD57+ T cells (not recorded which) from PBMCs. The chain is built from TRBV24-1 and TRBJ1-2; D uncertain. This clonotype was sampled from a human donor in good health, serving as a control. The CDR3 nucleotides read TGTGCCACCAGTGGGACGGATTACTATGGCTACACCTTC. It translates to CATSGTDYYGYTF.